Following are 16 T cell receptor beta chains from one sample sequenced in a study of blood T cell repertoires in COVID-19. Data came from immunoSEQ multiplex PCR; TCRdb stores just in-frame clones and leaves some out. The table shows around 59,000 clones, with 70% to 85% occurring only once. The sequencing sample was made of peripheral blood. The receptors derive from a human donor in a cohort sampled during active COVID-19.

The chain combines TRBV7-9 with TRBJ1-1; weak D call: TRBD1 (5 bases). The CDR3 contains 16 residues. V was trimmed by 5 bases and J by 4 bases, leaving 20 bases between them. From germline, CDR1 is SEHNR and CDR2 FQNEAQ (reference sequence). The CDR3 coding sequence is TGTGCCAGCAGCCCGTACCAGCAATTGGGGGGCACTGAAGCTTTCTTT. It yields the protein CASSPYQQLGGTEAFF.

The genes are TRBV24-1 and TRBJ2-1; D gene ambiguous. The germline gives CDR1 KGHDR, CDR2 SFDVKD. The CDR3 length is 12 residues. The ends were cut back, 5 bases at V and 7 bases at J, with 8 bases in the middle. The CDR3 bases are TGTGCCACCAGTGGTGGGCAGAATGAGCAGTTCTTC. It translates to CATSGGQNEQFF.

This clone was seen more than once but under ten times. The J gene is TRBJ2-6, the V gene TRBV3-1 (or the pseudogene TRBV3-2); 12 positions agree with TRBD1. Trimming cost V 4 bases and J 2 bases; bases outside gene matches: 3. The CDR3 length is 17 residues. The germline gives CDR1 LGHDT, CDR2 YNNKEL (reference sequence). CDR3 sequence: CASSRGQGAAGANVLTF. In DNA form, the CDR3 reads TGTGCCAGCAGCCGGGGACAGGGGGCGGCTGGGGCCAACGTCCTGACTTTC.

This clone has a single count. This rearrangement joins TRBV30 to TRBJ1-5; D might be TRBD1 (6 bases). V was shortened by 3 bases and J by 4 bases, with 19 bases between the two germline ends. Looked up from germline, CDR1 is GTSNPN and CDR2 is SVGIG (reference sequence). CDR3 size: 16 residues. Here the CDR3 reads CAWSGPLQGKNQPQHF. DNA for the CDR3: TGTGCCTGGAGCGGACCTTTACAGGGTAAGAATCAGCCCCAGCATTTT.

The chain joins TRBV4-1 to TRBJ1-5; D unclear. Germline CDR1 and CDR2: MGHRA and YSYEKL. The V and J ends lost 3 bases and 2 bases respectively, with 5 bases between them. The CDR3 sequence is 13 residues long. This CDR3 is CASSHGGNQPQHF. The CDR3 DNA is TGCGCCAGCAGCCACGGGGGCAATCAGCCCCAGCATTTT.

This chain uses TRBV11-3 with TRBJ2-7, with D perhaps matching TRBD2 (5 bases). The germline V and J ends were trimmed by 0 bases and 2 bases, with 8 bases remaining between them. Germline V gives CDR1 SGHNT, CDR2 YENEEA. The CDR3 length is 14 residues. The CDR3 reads CASSLDGNPYEQYF. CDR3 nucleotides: TGTGCCAGCAGCTTAGACGGGAACCCCTACGAGCAGTACTTC.

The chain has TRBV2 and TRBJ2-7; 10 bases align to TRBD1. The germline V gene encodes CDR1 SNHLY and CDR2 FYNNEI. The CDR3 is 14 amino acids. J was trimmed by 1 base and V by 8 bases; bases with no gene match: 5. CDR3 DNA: TGTGCCAGCGGACAGGGGGGGAATTCCTACGAGCAGTACTTC. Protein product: CASGQGGNSYEQYF.

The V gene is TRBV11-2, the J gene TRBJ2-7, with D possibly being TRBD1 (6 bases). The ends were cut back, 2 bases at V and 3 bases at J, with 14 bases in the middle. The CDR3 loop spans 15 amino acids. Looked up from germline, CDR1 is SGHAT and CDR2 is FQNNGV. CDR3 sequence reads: CASSLSETGIYEQYF. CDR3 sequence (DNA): TGTGCCAGCAGCTTATCCGAGACAGGAATCTACGAGCAGTACTTC. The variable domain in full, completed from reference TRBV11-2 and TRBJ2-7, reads EAGVAQSPRYKIIEKRQSVAFWCNPISGHATLYWYQQILGQGPKLLIQFQNNGVVDDSQLPKDRFSAERLKGVDSTLKIQPAKLEDSAVYLCASSLSETGIYEQYFGPGTRLTVT.

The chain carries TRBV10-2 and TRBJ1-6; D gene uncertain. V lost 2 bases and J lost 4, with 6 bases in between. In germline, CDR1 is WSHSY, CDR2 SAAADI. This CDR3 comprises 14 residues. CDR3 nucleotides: TGCGCCAGCAGTGAGAGGGAGTATAATTCACCCCTCCACTTT. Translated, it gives CASSEREYNSPLHF.

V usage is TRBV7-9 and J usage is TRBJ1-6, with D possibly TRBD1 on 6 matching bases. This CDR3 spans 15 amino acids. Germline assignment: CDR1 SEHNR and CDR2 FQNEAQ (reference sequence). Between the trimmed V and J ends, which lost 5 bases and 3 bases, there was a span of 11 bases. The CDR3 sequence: CASSAQGGYNSPLHF. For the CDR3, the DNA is TGTGCCAGCAGCGCCCAAGGGGGCTATAATTCACCCCTCCACTTT.

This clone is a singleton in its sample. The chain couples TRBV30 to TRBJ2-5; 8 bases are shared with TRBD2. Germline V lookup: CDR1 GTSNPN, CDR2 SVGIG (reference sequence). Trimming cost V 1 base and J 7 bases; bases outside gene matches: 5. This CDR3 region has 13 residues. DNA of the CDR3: TGTGCCTGGAGTGAGCGGGAGTTTGGGACCCAGTACTTC. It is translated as CAWSEREFGTQYF.

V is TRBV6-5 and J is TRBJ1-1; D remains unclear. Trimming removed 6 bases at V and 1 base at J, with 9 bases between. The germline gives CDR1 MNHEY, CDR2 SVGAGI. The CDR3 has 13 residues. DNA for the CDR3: TGTGCCAGCAGGTCCCCATCGAACACTGAAGCTTTCTTT. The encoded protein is CASRSPSNTEAFF.

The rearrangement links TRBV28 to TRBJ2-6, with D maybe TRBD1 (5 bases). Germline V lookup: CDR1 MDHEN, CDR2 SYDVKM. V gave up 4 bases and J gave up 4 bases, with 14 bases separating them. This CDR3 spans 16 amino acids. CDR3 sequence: CASSSSTGSGANVLTF. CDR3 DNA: TGTGCCAGCAGTTCCTCTACAGGATCAGGGGCCAACGTCCTGACTTTC.

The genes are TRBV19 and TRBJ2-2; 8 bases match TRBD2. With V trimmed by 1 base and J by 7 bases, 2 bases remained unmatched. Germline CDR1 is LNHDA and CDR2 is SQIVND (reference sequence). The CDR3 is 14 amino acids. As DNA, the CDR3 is TGTGCCAGTAGTATAGGGGCGGGAGGCGGGGAGCTGTTTTTT. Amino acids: CASSIGAGGGELFF.

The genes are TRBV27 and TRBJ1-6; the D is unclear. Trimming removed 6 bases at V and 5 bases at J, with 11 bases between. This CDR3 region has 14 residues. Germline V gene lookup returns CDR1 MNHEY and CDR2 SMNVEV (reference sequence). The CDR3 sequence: CASSIGSDNSPLHF. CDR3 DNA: TGTGCCAGCAGCATTGGCAGCGATAATTCACCCCTCCACTTT.

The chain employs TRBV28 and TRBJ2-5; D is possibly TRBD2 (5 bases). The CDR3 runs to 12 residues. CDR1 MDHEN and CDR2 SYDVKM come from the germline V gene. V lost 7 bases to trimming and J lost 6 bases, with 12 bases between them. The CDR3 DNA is TGTGCCAGCAAGTCGGGGTGGCAGACCCAGTACTTC. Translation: CASKSGWQTQYF.